Sequencing of this TCR beta chain was carried out in a study of CD8 T cells in ankylosing spondylitis. This CDR3 has 16 residues. V shed 3 bases and J shed 0 bases, with 13 bases lying between them. Per the germline V gene, CDR1 is MGHDK and CDR2 is SYGVNS. MiXCR, run by TCRdb on the 5' RACE reads, gives a single entry per CDR3 protein. The sample carries under 120,000 distinct CDR3 sequences, around 24% recorded once. The origin of this receptor is a male donor with ankylosing spondylitis. The chain links TRBV25-1 to TRBJ2-3; D is perhaps TRBD2 (6 bases). Sequences were obtained from synovial fluid, either unsorted or a sorted T cell fraction (not recorded which). The CDR3 nucleotides are TGTGCCAGCAGTGATCCCGGGACTCCGAGCACAGATACGCAGTATTTT. Translated: CASSDPGTPSTDTQYF.